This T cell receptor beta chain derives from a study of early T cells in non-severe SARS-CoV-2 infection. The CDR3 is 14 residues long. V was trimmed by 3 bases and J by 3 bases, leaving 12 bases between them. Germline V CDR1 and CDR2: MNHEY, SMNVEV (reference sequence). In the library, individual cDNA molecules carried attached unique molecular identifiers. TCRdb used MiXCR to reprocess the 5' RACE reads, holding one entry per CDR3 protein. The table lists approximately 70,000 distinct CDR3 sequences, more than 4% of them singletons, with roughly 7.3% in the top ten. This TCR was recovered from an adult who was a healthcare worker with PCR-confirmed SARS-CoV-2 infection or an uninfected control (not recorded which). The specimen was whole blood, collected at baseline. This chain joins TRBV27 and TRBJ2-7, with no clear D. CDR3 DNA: TGTGCCAGCAGTTTGCCAGATGAAAACTACGAGCAGTACTTC. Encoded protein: CASSLPDENYEQYF.